The 30 T cell receptor beta chains below come from one sample, sequenced in a study of T-cell memory formation after mild COVID-19. TCRdb redid the calling of the 5' RACE reads with MiXCR, one entry per CDR3 protein. Found here are approximately 210,000 distinct CDR3 sequences, about 18% of them singletons; the top ten hold roughly 2.4%. Sequences were obtained from PBMCs or a T cell subset sorted from them (not recorded which). The receptors originated from an adult woman who had mild COVID-19 (a few samples of this study predate the infection). Cell type and time point are not known.

V is TRBV9 and J is TRBJ2-7; D might be TRBD2 (5 bases). Trimming took 0 bases from V and 3 from J, leaving 10 bases between them. This CDR3 is 14 amino acids long. Germline V gene sequence: CDR1 SGDLS, CDR2 YYNGEE. CDR3 in amino acids: CASSVESAGYEQYF. CDR3 bases: TGTGCCAGCAGCGTAGAGTCGGCGGGCTACGAGCAGTACTTC.

The chain combines TRBV6-1 with TRBJ1-1; D is perhaps TRBD1 (6 bases). The length of the CDR3 is 14 residues. V lost 2 bases and J 10 bases, leaving 17 bases between the germline ends. Germline loops: CDR1 MNHNS, CDR2 SASEGT. CDR3 protein: CASSEIQDPRGAFF. Written as DNA, the CDR3 is TGTGCCAGCAGTGAAATTCAAGACCCCAGGGGAGCTTTCTTT.

This clonotype was observed a few times. J is TRBJ1-1 and V is TRBV20-1; the match to TRBD1 covers 9 bases. The J segment lost 3 bases and the V segment lost 1 base, leaving 6 bases of the junction unmatched. The CDR3 consists of 15 residues. The germline gives CDR1 DFQATT, CDR2 SNEGSKA (reference sequence). CDR3 sequence: CSARAMGQGDTEAFF. The CDR3 DNA follows: TGCAGTGCTAGAGCTATGGGACAGGGAGACACTGAAGCTTTCTTT.

This clonotype was detected a few times. CDR3 residues: CASSHGTGRSPLHF. As DNA, the CDR3 is TGTGCCAGCAGTCATGGGACAGGGAGGTCACCCCTCCACTTT. The chain has TRBV3-1 and TRBJ1-6; 9 positions match TRBD1. The V segment lost 6 bases and the J segment 10 bases; nucleotides outside the gene matches: 7. From germline, CDR1 is LGHDT and CDR2 YNNKEL (reference sequence). The CDR3 sequence is 14 residues long.

The chain has TRBV6-5 and TRBJ1-2, with a weak D call TRBD1 (6 bases). The CDR3 covers 14 residues. The V and J ends lost 6 bases and 2 bases respectively, with 13 bases between them. From germline, CDR1 is MNHEY and CDR2 SVGAGI. This chain's CDR3 is CASSKSQGNYGYTF. CDR3 coding DNA: TGTGCCAGCAGCAAATCACAGGGCAACTATGGCTACACCTTC.

This sequence joins TRBV12-5 and TRBJ2-1; 7 bases align to TRBD1. The length of the CDR3 is 13 residues. Germline V gene sequence: CDR1 LGHNT, CDR2 FRNRAP. Unmatched junction bases numbered 9, after V lost 7 bases and J lost 9 bases. The CDR3 DNA follows: TGTGCTAGTGCCGCAGGTTACAGGGGTGAGCAGTTCTTC. It yields the protein CASAAGYRGEQFF.

Only a few counts were recorded for this clonotype. The V and J genes are TRBV7-8 and TRBJ1-6, with unresolved D. Trimming took off 5 bases at V and 6 bases at J, with 14 bases between the two ends. CDR1 SGHVS and CDR2 FQNEAQ come from the germline V gene. The CDR3 is 15 residues long. The chain's CDR3 is CASSGWTVTNSPLHF. CDR3 nucleotide sequence: TGTGCCAGCAGCGGATGGACGGTCACTAATTCACCCCTCCACTTT. Using reference TRBV7-8 and TRBJ1-6 for the parts outside the CDR3, the full variable domain is GAGVSQSPRYKVAKRGQDVALRCDPISGHVSLFWYQQALGQGPEFLTYFQNEAQLDKSGLPSDRFFAERPEGSVSTLKIQRTQQEDSAVYLCASSGWTVTNSPLHFGNGTRLTVT.

This clonotype was picked up many times. J is TRBJ2-2 and V is TRBV6-2 or TRBV6-3; weak D call: TRBD1 (8 bases). The germline V gene encodes CDR1 MNHEY and CDR2 SVGEGT. The ends were cut back, 6 bases at V and 7 bases at J, with 18 bases in the middle. The CDR3 is 15 amino acids. The CDR3 nucleotides read TGTGCCAGCAGAGACAGGGGAGGGCCAAGCGGGGAGCTGTTTTTT. This sequence encodes CASRDRGGPSGELFF.

The V call is TRBV7-3, the J call TRBJ1-2; 8 positions match TRBD1. V was pared by 5 bases and J by 8 bases, with 7 bases of the junction left unmatched. CDR1 SGHTA and CDR2 FQGTGA come from the germline V gene. This CDR3 is built from 13 residues. The CDR3 region has the DNA TGTGCCAGCAGCCAAGGACAGGGCTGGGGCTACACCTTC. Its protein product is CASSQGQGWGYTF. The whole variable domain, filled in from reference TRBV7-3 and TRBJ1-2, reads GAGVSQTPSNKVTEKGKYVELRCDPISGHTALYWYRQSLGQGPEFLIYFQGTGAADDSGLPNDRFFAVRPEGSVSTLKIQRTERGDSAVYLCASSQGQGWGYTFGSGTRLTVV.

The J gene is TRBJ2-2, the V gene TRBV6-5, with D unclear. V was trimmed by 7 bases and J by 9 bases, leaving 15 bases between them. CDR1 and CDR2 (germline): MNHEY, SVGAGI. The CDR3 runs 13 residues. DNA for the CDR3: TGTGCCAGCACCTCATACACCCCTCGGGAGCTGTTTTTT. Translated: CASTSYTPRELFF.

This clonotype came up many times. This rearrangement joins TRBV12-3 or TRBV12-4 to TRBJ2-1, with TRBD2 matching over 11 bases. V gave up 8 bases and J gave up 5 bases; unmatched junction bases: 11. The CDR3 loop spans 16 amino acids. The CDR3 protein is CASSLLAGGPNNEQFF. CDR3 bases: TGTGCCAGCTCCCTGTTAGCGGGGGGGCCTAACAATGAGCAGTTCTTC.

The rearrangement links TRBV6-5 to TRBJ1-1; the match to TRBD1 covers 9 bases. The CDR3 extends over 14 amino acids. V dropped 1 base and J dropped 11; count of bases not matched to a gene: 8. From germline, CDR1 is MNHEY and CDR2 SVGAGI. The CDR3 reads CASSYLPGQGGAFF. The CDR3, as DNA: TGTGCCAGCAGTTACTTGCCGGGACAGGGTGGGGCTTTCTTT.

This clonotype was recorded only once. The DNA for the CDR3 is TGTGCCAGCAGCAATGGACCTTCCTCCTACGAGCAGTACTTC. Its protein product is CASSNGPSSYEQYF. V is TRBV7-2 and J is TRBJ2-7; the D is unclear. The CDR3 covers 14 residues. V lost 5 bases and J 0 bases, leaving 11 bases between the germline ends. Germline V gene lookup returns CDR1 SGHTA and CDR2 FQGNSA.

The CDR3 region is CATSDPGSNEQFF. In DNA form, the CDR3 reads TGTGCCACCAGTGACCCTGGTAGCAATGAGCAGTTCTTC. The chain recombines TRBV24-1 with TRBJ2-1; D gene uncertain. Germline loops: CDR1 KGHDR, CDR2 SFDVKD. Trimming took off 4 bases at V and 6 bases at J, with 9 bases between the two ends. The CDR3 consists of 13 residues.

This clonotype was detected only a few times. The chain combines TRBV7-2 with TRBJ2-3; 13 bases map to TRBD2. This CDR3 comprises 19 residues. J was trimmed by 5 bases and V by 6 bases; bases with no gene match: 17. Germline V CDR1 and CDR2: SGHTA, FQGNSA. CDR3 in amino acids: CASSSDGILAGGRRDTQYF. CDR3 coding DNA: TGTGCCAGCAGTTCCGACGGAATACTAGCGGGAGGGCGGAGAGATACGCAGTATTTT.

The J gene is TRBJ2-5, the V gene TRBV10-3, with D maybe TRBD2 (5 bases). The V and J ends lost 7 bases and 5 bases respectively, with 14 bases between them. This CDR3 spans 13 amino acids. From germline, CDR1 is ENHRY and CDR2 SYGVKD. The CDR3 nucleotides are TGTGCCATCACTGGAGGCCCTGGGGAGACCCAGTACTTC. Its translation: CAITGGPGETQYF.

This clonotype occurred a few times. This sequence joins TRBV20-1 and TRBJ2-5, with D possibly matching TRBD2 (5 bases). Trimming removed 6 bases at V and 4 bases at J, with 15 bases between. Germline assignment: CDR1 DFQATT and CDR2 SNEGSKA (reference sequence). The CDR3 totals 13 residues. The CDR3 is CSAPYPAAETQYF. The CDR3 bases are TGCAGTGCGCCTTACCCAGCGGCAGAGACCCAGTACTTC.

This clonotype was counted between two and nine times. The chain uses TRBV3-1 and TRBJ1-5; the match to TRBD1 covers 8 bases. This CDR3 spans 12 amino acids. Germline CDR1 is LGHDT and CDR2 is YNNKEL (reference sequence). V dropped 1 base and J dropped 13; count of bases not matched to a gene: 3. In DNA form, the CDR3 reads TGTGCCAGCAGCCAAGGACGGACAGGGCAGCATTTT. It codes for CASSQGRTGQHF.

This chain joins TRBV5-1 and TRBJ1-2; D possibly corresponds to TRBD1 (6 bases). Germline values: CDR1 SGHRS, CDR2 YFSETQ. V lost 4 bases and J lost 4, with 11 bases in between. The CDR3 contains 13 residues. In DNA, the CDR3 is TGCGCCAGCAGCCTCGGGACACCCTATGGCTACACCTTC. Protein: CASSLGTPYGYTF.

The rearrangement links TRBV5-4 to TRBJ2-2, with 9 bases matching TRBD1. V dropped 4 bases and J dropped 3; count of bases not matched to a gene: 4. CDR1 and CDR2 from the germline V gene are SGHNT and YYREEE (reference sequence). The CDR3 contains 15 residues. The DNA for the CDR3 is TGTGCCAGCAGCCGAAGACAGGGGGACACCGGGGAGCTGTTTTTT. Amino acids: CASSRRQGDTGELFF.

The rearrangement uses TRBV6-5 and TRBJ2-1, with D perhaps being TRBD1 or TRBD2 (5 bases each). Trimming removed 6 bases from V and 0 bases from J, with 15 bases in between. Germline CDR1 reads MNHEY; CDR2 reads SVGAGI. CDR3 size: 16 residues. The CDR3 nucleotides read TGTGCCAGCAGCCCTCCTAGGGGACGCTCCTACAATGAGCAGTTCTTC. It translates to CASSPPRGRSYNEQFF.

This clonotype was found many times. V usage is TRBV24-1 and J usage is TRBJ1-5, with a tentative D call TRBD1 (5 bases). The germline V and J ends were trimmed by 10 bases and 5 bases, with 11 bases remaining between them. The CDR3 is 12 amino acids. Germline values: CDR1 KGHDR, CDR2 SFDVKD. CDR3 loop: CATQGSDQPQHF. CDR3 nucleotides: TGTGCCACTCAGGGATCCGATCAGCCCCAGCATTTT.

This chain uses TRBV5-1 with TRBJ1-1, with a tentative D call TRBD1 (5 bases). The V end lost 0 bases, the J end lost 4 bases, and 10 bases lay between the germline ends. The CDR3 covers 14 residues. Germline-derived CDR1 and CDR2 are SGHRS and YFSETQ. This chain's CDR3 is CASSLDPGVTEAFF. Here the CDR3 DNA reads TGCGCCAGCAGCTTGGATCCGGGGGTCACTGAAGCTTTCTTT.

V usage is TRBV5-1 and J usage is TRBJ2-7, with 12 bases fitting TRBD2. After removal of 4 bases from V and 2 bases from J, the junction contained 10 bases not matched to a gene. Germline values: CDR1 SGHRS, CDR2 YFSETQ. This CDR3 contains 17 residues. CDR3: CASSRTSGARSAYEQYF. CDR3 bases: TGCGCCAGCAGCCGGACTAGCGGGGCCCGCAGCGCCTACGAGCAGTACTTC.

The gene calls are TRBV19 and TRBJ1-1; 10 nucleotides align to TRBD1. The CDR3 is 13 amino acids. From germline, CDR1 is LNHDA and CDR2 SQIVND (reference sequence). V lost 9 bases and J lost 7; bases outside the gene matches: 8. The CDR3 sequence is CARNFRDRGEAFF. DNA of the CDR3: TGTGCCAGAAACTTCCGGGACAGGGGTGAAGCTTTCTTT.

This clonotype occurred a few times. The chain uses TRBV24-1 and TRBJ2-7, with 8 bases identical to TRBD1. Germline CDR1 KGHDR, CDR2 SFDVKD. The CDR3 spans 15 residues. V lost 9 bases to trimming and J lost 0 bases; unmatched junction nucleotides: 9. For the CDR3, the DNA is TGTGCCACCGGTCCTGGAGGGACAGGCTCCTACGAGCAGTACTTC. Its translation: CATGPGGTGSYEQYF.

This clonotype was observed many times. The gene calls are TRBV7-6 and TRBJ2-3; 10 nucleotides line up with TRBD1. J gave up 3 bases and V 2 bases, and 17 bases lay outside the gene matches. Looked up from germline, CDR1 is SGHVS and CDR2 is FNYEAQ. The CDR3 covers 20 residues. The CDR3 here is CASSLIVGTGVPRPTDTQYF. Written as DNA, the CDR3 is TGTGCCAGCAGCTTAATTGTCGGGACAGGGGTCCCTCGCCCTACAGATACGCAGTATTTT.

This clonotype turned up a few times. The chain has TRBV9 and TRBJ1-5; D is perhaps TRBD1 (5 bases). The V gene lost 4 bases and the J gene lost 7 bases, with 18 bases spanning the gap. The CDR3 contains 15 residues. The germline gives CDR1 SGDLS, CDR2 YYNGEE. CDR3 in amino acids: CASSPGASDQQPQHF. The CDR3 DNA sequence: TGTGCCAGCAGCCCCGGGGCTTCGGACCAGCAGCCCCAGCATTTT.

The CDR3 DNA follows: TGCAGTGCTAGAGGTAGGACTAGCGGAGGTTACAATGAGCAGTTCTTC. It yields the protein CSARGRTSGGYNEQFF. The V and J genes are TRBV20-1 and TRBJ2-1, with 10 nucleotides matching TRBD2. The CDR3 is 16 residues long. In germline, CDR1 is DFQATT, CDR2 SNEGSKA (reference sequence). The J segment lost 4 bases and the V segment lost 1 base, leaving 7 bases of the junction unmatched.

There are a few counts of this clonotype. The CDR3 loop is CASSQDPLQRETIYEQYF. The CDR3 region has the DNA TGTGCCAGCAGCCAAGACCCCTTACAGCGGGAGACTATCTACGAGCAGTACTTC. The chain has TRBV4-2 and TRBJ2-7, with 8 bases fitting TRBD2. J lost 3 bases, V lost 0 bases, and 13 bases had no gene match. This CDR3 is built from 18 residues. Germline V gene lookup returns CDR1 LGHNA and CDR2 YNFKEQ.